The source of this TCR beta chain is a study of blood T cell repertoires in COVID-19. The CDR3 is made up of 14 amino acids. V shed 3 bases and J shed 0 bases, with 7 bases lying between them. CDR1 is SGDLS and CDR2 is YYNGEE in the germline V gene. As originally analysed: From reference gene primer amplification, estimates of nucleated cell counts were derived. Clones were sequenced by immunoSEQ multiplex PCR, and TCRdb holds only the in-frame ones, with some missing. The V and J calls and the clone size are those of that table, but D and trimming were determined from the DNA. Here the sample spans about 120,000 clones, roughly 84% being singletons.

This chain links TRBV9 with TRBJ1-3, with TRBD1 as a possible D gene (5 bases). Sequencing used peripheral blood. The sequence was collected from a woman older than 75 with acute or convalescent COVID-19. DNA of the CDR3: TGTGCCAGCAGCGGACAGATCTCTGGAAACACCATATATTTT. Translating it yields CASSGQISGNTIYF.